This TCR beta chain was profiled in a study of OX40 agonist ivuxolimab in advanced cancers. Study-level information: Patients were given ivuxolimab, an antibody that agonizes OX40 (CD134). Three partial responders included one hepatocellular carcinoma patient and two cutaneous melanoma patients. Points from the study as a whole: In general, CD8+ T cells held more expanded clones than CD4+ did, on average.

Measured with immunoSEQ multiplex PCR; TCRdb has only the in-frame clones, and not every one. Of more than 45,000 clones listed, 85% to 90% are singletons. Patients were ruled out by autoimmune disease history or systemic immunosuppression. V lost 10 bases and J 3 bases, leaving 15 bases between the germline ends. The CDR3 contains 14 residues. Per the germline V gene, CDR1 is MNHEY and CDR2 is SVGAGI. In the case of this clone: Antigen: not known.

This TCR came from an adult with an advanced solid tumor such as melanoma, head and neck, liver or kidney cancer. The material sequenced was CD4+ or CD8+ T cells sorted from blood, taken in a trial of the OX40 agonist ivuxolimab. V and J are TRBV6-5 and TRBJ2-2; TRBD2 might be the D (5 bases). The CDR3 loop is CATRTGGDTGELFF. CDR3 DNA sequence: TGTGCCACCAGAACCGGAGGAGACACCGGGGAGCTGTTTTTT.